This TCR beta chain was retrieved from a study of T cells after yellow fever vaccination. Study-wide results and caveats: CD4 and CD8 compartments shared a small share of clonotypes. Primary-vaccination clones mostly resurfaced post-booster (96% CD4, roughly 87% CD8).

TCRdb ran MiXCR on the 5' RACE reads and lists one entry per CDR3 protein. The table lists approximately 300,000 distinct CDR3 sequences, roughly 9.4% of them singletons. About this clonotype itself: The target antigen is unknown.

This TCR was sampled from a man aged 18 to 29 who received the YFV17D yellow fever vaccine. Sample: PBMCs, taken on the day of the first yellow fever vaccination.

The CDR3 nucleotides are TGTGCCAGCAGTTTTAGAAGGATCTACGAGCAGTACTTC. Its protein is CASSFRRIYEQYF. The rearrangement joins TRBV12-3 or TRBV12-4 to TRBJ2-7; D remains unclear. The V gene lost 3 bases and the J gene lost 3 bases, with 9 bases spanning the gap. The CDR3 sequence is 13 residues long.